This entry lists 21 T cell receptor beta chains sequenced from one sample in a study of response to subunit inactivated influenza vaccine. A single record per CDR3 protein comes from TCRdb applying MiXCR to the RT-PCR reads. The sample shows hundreds of thousands of distinct CDR3 sequences, about 18% of them seen only once. The input for sequencing was PBMCs from blood, taken roughly 5 days after vaccination. The receptors stem from a man over 45 who received an inactivated influenza vaccine.

This chain joins TRBV18 and TRBJ2-5, with D perhaps matching TRBD1 (5 bases). This CDR3 is built from 16 residues. Germline values: CDR1 KGHSH, CDR2 LQKENI. With 1 base removed from V and 2 bases from J, the gap between germline ends came to 14 bases. CDR3 bases: TGTGCCAGCTCACCACTAAAAGGACACTCTCAAGAGACCCAGTACTTC. Translation: CASSPLKGHSQETQYF.

This clonotype has ten or more counts. V and J are TRBV7-2 and TRBJ2-7; weak D call: TRBD2 (5 bases). Germline assignment: CDR1 SGHTA and CDR2 FQGNSA. The CDR3 sequence is 13 residues long. V was shortened by 5 bases and J by 4 bases, with 12 bases between the two germline ends. The DNA for the CDR3 is TGTGCCAGCAGCAACAGCTGGAGGTACGAGCAGTACTTC. It codes for CASSNSWRYEQYF.

This chain joins TRBV20-1 and TRBJ2-6; D remains unclear. Germline V gene sequence: CDR1 DFQATT, CDR2 SNEGSKA (reference sequence). V shed 0 bases and J shed 0 bases, with 6 bases lying between them. The CDR3 totals 15 residues. Here the CDR3 reads CSARDRFSGANVLTF. The CDR3 region has the DNA TGCAGTGCTAGAGATCGGTTCTCTGGGGCCAACGTCCTGACTTTC.

There are many counts of this clonotype. The V call is TRBV29-1, the J call TRBJ1-5; D unresolved. Trimming shortened V by 4 bases and J by 3 bases, and 7 bases separated the two germline ends. Germline V gene data show CDR1 as SQVTM and CDR2 as ANQGSEA. This CDR3 region has 12 residues. The CDR3 region is CSVVVDNQPQHF. CDR3 nucleotide sequence: TGCAGCGTTGTGGTGGACAATCAGCCCCAGCATTTT.

This chain joins TRBV7-2 and TRBJ2-3; tentative D call: TRBD2 (7 bases). The CDR3 spans 17 residues. The V end was cut by 1 base, the J end by 0 bases, with 14 bases between. Germline V CDR1 and CDR2: SGHTA, FQGNSA. DNA of the CDR3: TGTGCCAGCAGCTTAGGGGGGCGGGGGACGAGCACAGATACGCAGTATTTT. Its translation is CASSLGGRGTSTDTQYF.

This clonotype was observed a few times. This sequence joins TRBV4-3 and TRBJ2-7, with 8 bases that match TRBD2. J gave up 4 bases and V 1 base, and 3 bases lay outside the gene matches. The germline V gene encodes CDR1 LGHNA and CDR2 YSLEER. This CDR3 comprises 14 residues. CDR3 amino acids: CASSQGLAGYEQYF. The CDR3 region has the DNA TGCGCCAGCAGCCAAGGTTTAGCGGGATACGAGCAGTACTTC.

This clonotype came up a few times. This chain joins TRBV18 and TRBJ2-6; D call uncertain. This CDR3 comprises 18 residues. Germline-derived CDR1 and CDR2 are KGHSH and LQKENI. V gave up 2 bases and J gave up 4 bases, with 18 bases separating them. CDR3 DNA: TGTGCCAGCTCACCAAAGGCAGGAACCCTCGACGGGGCCAACGTCCTGACTTTC. Residues: CASSPKAGTLDGANVLTF. The whole variable domain, remainder taken from reference TRBV18 and TRBJ2-6, is NAGVMQNPRHLVRRRGQEARLRCSPMKGHSHVYWYRQLPEEGLKFMVYLQKENIIDESGMPKERFSAEFPKEGPSILRIQQVVRGDSAAYFCASSPKAGTLDGANVLTFGAGSRLTVL.

The chain recombines TRBV29-1 with TRBJ1-2; 10 bases align to TRBD1. Losses at the gene ends were 7 bases for V and 3 bases for J; bases not matched to a gene: 2. The CDR3 has 12 residues. The germline CDR1 and CDR2 sequences are SQVTM and ANQGSEA. CDR3 bases: TGCAGCGCCGGACAGGGGGACTATGGCTACACCTTC. Translating it yields CSAGQGDYGYTF.

The rearrangement links TRBV20-1 to TRBJ2-7; D gene uncertain. Trimming shortened V by 6 bases and J by 3 bases, and 9 bases separated the two germline ends. The CDR3 is made up of 11 amino acids. Germline V CDR1 and CDR2: DFQATT, SNEGSKA (reference sequence). The CDR3 coding sequence is TGCAGTGCCGGAGCTCTCTACGAGCAGTACTTC. Amino acid sequence: CSAGALYEQYF.

This clonotype was observed a handful of times. V gene TRBV13 combines with J gene TRBJ2-3; 7 positions match TRBD1. Trimming took 5 bases from V and 0 from J; bases not matched to a gene: 8. The germline V gene has CDR1 PRHDT and CDR2 FYEKMQ (reference sequence). CDR3 length equals 16 residues. The CDR3 DNA is TGTGCCAGCAGCCTTCAGGGGGACCCTAGCACAGATACGCAGTATTTT. Protein product: CASSLQGDPSTDTQYF.

The chain couples TRBV10-2 to TRBJ1-2; D not resolved. CDR3 length: 11 residues. The V gene lost 5 bases and the J gene lost 3 bases, with 4 bases spanning the gap. Germline V gives CDR1 WSHSY, CDR2 SAAADI. CDR3 nucleotide sequence: TGCGCCAGCAGTACGGACTATGGCTACACCTTC. Amino acid sequence: CASSTDYGYTF.

V usage is TRBV7-9 and J usage is TRBJ2-1; no reliable D call. The V end lost 7 bases, the J end lost 2 bases, and 12 bases lay between the germline ends. The CDR3 runs 14 residues. Germline V gene sequence: CDR1 SEHNR, CDR2 FQNEAQ (reference sequence). The CDR3 DNA reads as TGTGCCAGCACGGTTTCGACCCCCTACAATGAGCAGTTCTTC. This gives the protein CASTVSTPYNEQFF.

This chain joins TRBV29-1 and TRBJ2-1; the match to TRBD1 covers 8 bases. Germline lookup yields CDR1 SQVTM and CDR2 ANQGSEA. V was pared by 3 bases and J by 4 bases, with 11 bases of the junction left unmatched. The CDR3 loop spans 16 amino acids. CDR3 DNA sequence: TGCAGCGTTGAGGGCTTGACAGGGGTCCGTTACAATGAGCAGTTCTTC. Protein sequence: CSVEGLTGVRYNEQFF.

This clonotype was observed at least ten times. The chain carries TRBV10-1 and TRBJ2-1; the D gene is possibly TRBD1 (5 bases). Germline lookup yields CDR1 WNHNN and CDR2 SYGVQD (reference sequence). The CDR3 spans 12 residues. Trimming took 5 bases from V and 6 from J, leaving 8 bases between them. The DNA for the CDR3 is TGCGCCAGCAGTTATCAGGGCAATGAGCAGTTCTTC. Its protein is CASSYQGNEQFF.

V usage is TRBV7-2 and J usage is TRBJ2-2; no firm D call. This CDR3 contains 12 residues. Trimming pared 3 bases from V and 8 bases from J, leaving 7 bases between. Per the germline V gene, CDR1 is SGHTA and CDR2 is FQGNSA. The CDR3 DNA reads TGTGCCAGCAGCTTTGCGCGGGGGGAGCTGTTTTTT. The encoded protein is CASSFARGELFF.

The chain couples TRBV20-1 to TRBJ2-3, with 11 positions matching TRBD2. V trimming: 5 bases; J trimming: 0 bases; junction bases outside the gene matches: 7. The CDR3 runs 16 residues. Germline CDR1 reads DFQATT; CDR2 reads SNEGSKA (reference sequence). CDR3 protein: CSAQRLAGLSTDTQYF. For the CDR3, the DNA is TGCAGTGCTCAAAGACTAGCGGGGCTTAGCACAGATACGCAGTATTTT.

The rearrangement links TRBV4-1 to TRBJ2-3; 7 bases are shared with TRBD2. The germline V gene encodes CDR1 MGHRA and CDR2 YSYEKL. The CDR3 is 14 amino acids. V lost 4 bases to trimming and J lost 4 bases; unmatched junction nucleotides: 5. The CDR3 DNA sequence: TGCGCCAGCAGCCGGGCGGGAGAGGCAGATACGCAGTATTTT. Amino acid sequence: CASSRAGEADTQYF.

This clonotype was recorded a few times. The chain uses TRBV7-7 and TRBJ2-1, with D possibly being TRBD2 (5 bases). Germline values: CDR1 SSHAT, CDR2 FNYEAQ (reference sequence). CDR3 length: 14 residues. CDR3 DNA sequence: TGTGCTAGTTTTCCAATGGGCCGCTATACTAGTGAGTTCTTC. Translation: CASFPMGRYTSEFF.

The chain has TRBV20-1 and TRBJ1-5; unclear D gene. Germline CDR1 is DFQATT and CDR2 is SNEGSKA (reference sequence). V was shortened by 0 bases and J by 9 bases, with 15 bases between the two germline ends. CDR3 length: 14 amino acids. The CDR3 here is CSARDTHTRWPQHF. The CDR3 DNA reads as TGCAGTGCTAGAGACACCCACACTCGATGGCCCCAGCATTTT.

J is TRBJ1-4 and V is TRBV2; possible D gene TRBD1, 6 bases. Trimming removed 4 bases from V and 7 bases from J, with 13 bases in between. CDR3 length: 14 amino acids. CDR1 and CDR2 (germline): SNHLY, FYNNEI. CDR3: CASSVQGKIEKLFF. DNA for the CDR3: TGTGCCAGCAGTGTGCAGGGGAAGATTGAAAAACTGTTTTTT.

This chain joins TRBV20-1 and TRBJ1-1; D is unresolved. This CDR3 is built from 14 residues. Trimming shortened V by 3 bases and J by 2 bases, and 13 bases separated the two germline ends. CDR1 is DFQATT and CDR2 is SNEGSKA in the germline V gene (reference sequence). CDR3 DNA sequence: TGCAGTGCTAGGGCAGGAGGCATAAACACTGAAGCTTTCTTT. This translates into CSARAGGINTEAFF.